The subject of this entry is one TCR beta chain. Antigen: not known. The cDNA had a unique molecular identifier and a template-switch universal primer site. TCRdb reprocessed the 5' RACE reads with MiXCR, giving one entry per CDR3 protein. This sample has around 1.7 million distinct CDR3 sequences; more than 30% occur once, and the top ten carry 0.25% to 0.3%. The source of the sample is a study of identical twins. Points from the study as a whole: Alpha sequences that were out-of-frame and twin-shared showed an excess of low generation probability. Modelling underestimated the level of out-of-frame TCR alpha sharing observed in monozygotic twins. Zero-insertion analyses could be partly confounded by invariant MAIT and iNKT cells.

This clonotype was obtained from a newborn girl in good health. Source material: cord blood.

In DNA form, the CDR3 reads TGTGCCAGCAGTTTCTCCGCAGGCAACTATGGCTACACCTTC. This codes for CASSFSAGNYGYTF. The V and J genes are TRBV6-7 and TRBJ1-2; no clear D. TRBV6-7 is identified as an open reading frame with a role that is uncertain. The V end was cut by 4 bases, the J end by 2 bases, with 11 bases between. This CDR3 spans 14 amino acids.